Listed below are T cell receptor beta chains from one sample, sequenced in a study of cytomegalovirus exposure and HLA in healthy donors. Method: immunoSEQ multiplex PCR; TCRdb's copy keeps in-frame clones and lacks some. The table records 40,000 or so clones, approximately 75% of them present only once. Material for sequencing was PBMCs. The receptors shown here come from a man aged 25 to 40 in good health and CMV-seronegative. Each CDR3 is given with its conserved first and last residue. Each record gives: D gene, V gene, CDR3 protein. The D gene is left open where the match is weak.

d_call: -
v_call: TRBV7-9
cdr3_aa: CASSFRGEQYF

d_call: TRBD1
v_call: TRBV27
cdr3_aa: CASGPETGAGYTF

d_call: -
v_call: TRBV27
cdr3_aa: CASSSYYSNQPQHF

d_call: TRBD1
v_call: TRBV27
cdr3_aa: CASSLDRDRVPYEQYF

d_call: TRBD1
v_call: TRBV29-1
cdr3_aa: CSVQGQGYEQYF

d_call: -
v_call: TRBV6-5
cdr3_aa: CATGLGVGGEKLFF

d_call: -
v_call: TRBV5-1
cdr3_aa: CASSPDPSSPEQFF

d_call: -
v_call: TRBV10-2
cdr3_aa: CASSEWLARTDTQYF

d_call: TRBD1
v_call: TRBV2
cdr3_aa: CASSESDRGGGYTF

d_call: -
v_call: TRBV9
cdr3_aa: CASSVAPRQETQYF

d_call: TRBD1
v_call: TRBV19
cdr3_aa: CASSPRAGGLGYTF

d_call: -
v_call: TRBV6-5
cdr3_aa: CASSQGGEQFF

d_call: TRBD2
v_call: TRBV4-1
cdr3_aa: CASSQDFGTSGRANTGELFF

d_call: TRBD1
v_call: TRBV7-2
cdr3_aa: CASRYHRDSRTDTQYF

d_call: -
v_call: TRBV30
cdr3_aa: CAWKGEWDEKLFF

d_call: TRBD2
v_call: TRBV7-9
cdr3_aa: CASRRTSVSDTQYF

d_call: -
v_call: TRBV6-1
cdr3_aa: CASSERVGEFYEQYF

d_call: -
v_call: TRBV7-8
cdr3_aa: CASSLTGWEQYF

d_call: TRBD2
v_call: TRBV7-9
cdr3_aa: CASSLVAGGSYEQYF

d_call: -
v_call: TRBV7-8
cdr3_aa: CASTRSSYNEQFF

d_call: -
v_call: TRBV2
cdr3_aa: CASSEYRYGYTF

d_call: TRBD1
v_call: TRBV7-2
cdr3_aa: CASSPRTGGTGELFF

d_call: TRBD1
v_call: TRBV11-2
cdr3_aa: CASSLGTGGINGYEQYF

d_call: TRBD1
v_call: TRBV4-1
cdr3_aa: CASSQGQGTGANVLTF

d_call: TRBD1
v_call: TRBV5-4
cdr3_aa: CASRITGGTGGDEQYF

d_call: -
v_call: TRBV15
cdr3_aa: CATSRDRGSGRSSYNEQFF

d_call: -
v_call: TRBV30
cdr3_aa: CAWSVLVNTGELFF

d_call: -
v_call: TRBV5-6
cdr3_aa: CASSLVGPGNTIYF

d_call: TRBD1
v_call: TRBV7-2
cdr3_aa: CASSPGTGPSQPIYF

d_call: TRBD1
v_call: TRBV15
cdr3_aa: CATSKGGQGGSGQETQYF